Listed below are T cell receptor beta chains from one sample, sequenced in a study of blood T cell repertoires in COVID-19. Measured with immunoSEQ multiplex PCR; TCRdb has only the in-frame clones, and not every one. The sample lists approximately 100,000 clones, about three quarters occurring once. The sequenced sample consisted of peripheral blood. All receptors derive from a human donor in a cohort sampled during active or convalescent COVID-19. The CDR3 runs from the conserved cysteine through the conserved F or W. Fields, in order: J gene, D gene, V gene, CDR3 protein. A D gene is named only where the DNA matches it firmly.

TRBJ2-5 | TRBD2 | TRBV19 | CATSRREGFGYQETQYF
TRBJ2-7 | NA | TRBV7-2 | CASSSASEYGYEQYF
TRBJ2-7 | TRBD2 | TRBV10-3 | CAISEVAGAGEQYF
TRBJ1-4 | TRBD1 | TRBV7-2 | CASSLAGTGFTNEKLFF
TRBJ1-1 | NA | TRBV4-2 | CASSQGGMNTEAFF
TRBJ1-1 | TRBD1 | TRBV7-9 | CASSSGTANTEAFF
TRBJ2-1 | NA | TRBV7-9 | CASSLSESAYNEQFF
TRBJ2-1 | NA | TRBV18 | CASSPSSPLTSDEQFF
TRBJ1-5 | NA | TRBV6-5 | CASSLIRGGHQPQHF
TRBJ1-6 | NA | TRBV4-1 | CASSQGDNIYNSPLHF
TRBJ2-7 | NA | TRBV27 | CASSLSGLTVHEQYF
TRBJ2-2 | NA | TRBV11-2 | CASSLGSRNTGELFF
TRBJ1-1 | NA | TRBV7-2 | CASSLMGGTEAFF
TRBJ2-1 | TRBD2 | TRBV4-3 | CASSQEISGSVNNEQFF
TRBJ1-6 | NA | TRBV28 | CASSLRGIGSYNSPLHF
TRBJ1-4 | NA | TRBV9 | CASSVGDTAGTNEKLFF
TRBJ2-6 | NA | TRBV7-3 | CASSPSFSGANVLTF
TRBJ2-2 | TRBD2 | TRBV10-3 | CAIRRAGGANTGELFF
TRBJ2-7 | TRBD2 | TRBV3-1/TRBV3-2 | CASSQDSAGGKEQYF
TRBJ1-1 | NA | TRBV6-2/TRBV6-3 | CASSYSRRRNTEAFF
TRBJ1-1 | NA | TRBV29-1 | CSVDGAEGGFF
TRBJ2-7 | NA | TRBV6-5 | CASRYSQRGEQYF
TRBJ1-5 | NA | TRBV10-3 | CAISEQGGNQPQHF
TRBJ2-1 | NA | TRBV27 | CASSLSSPLGYEQFF
TRBJ2-3 | NA | TRBV19 | CASTLGATQYF
TRBJ2-7 | NA | TRBV7-2 | CASSLVGGGKSYEQYF
TRBJ1-1 | NA | TRBV7-9 | CASSLTGSGTEAFF
TRBJ2-5 | TRBD2 | TRBV11-2 | CASRPIAGGNQETQYF
TRBJ1-2 | NA | TRBV6-5 | CASSRDSANYGYTF
TRBJ1-2 | TRBD1 | TRBV28 | CASWDRMTYGYTF
TRBJ1-4 | NA | TRBV19 | CASSIQRNEKLFF
TRBJ2-3 | NA | TRBV4-3 | CASSQGASLGDTQYF
TRBJ2-1 | TRBD2 | TRBV19 | CASSIGTPGGGYFEQFF
TRBJ2-6 | NA | TRBV6-1 | CASSEWRSSGANVLTF
TRBJ1-2 | NA | TRBV10-3 | CAISEQGANYGYTF
TRBJ1-2 | TRBD1 | TRBV5-8 | CASSRGTATYGYTF
TRBJ2-1 | TRBD2 | TRBV28 | CASSQGWEGLYEQFF
TRBJ2-2 | NA | TRBV4-2 | CASSQTGLSGELFF
TRBJ1-4 | NA | TRBV18 | CASSPSKNRDSSPPATNEKLFF
TRBJ2-7 | NA | TRBV6-5 | CASSYSAVSYEQYF
TRBJ1-2 | TRBD1 | TRBV7-9 | CASSFQGAGGYTF
TRBJ2-7 | TRBD1 | TRBV19 | CASSRQGSPYEQYF
TRBJ2-4 | TRBD2 | TRBV7-2 | CASSPEPGLGKNIQYF
TRBJ2-3 | TRBD2 | TRBV6-5 | CASSYSGGSADTQYF
TRBJ2-7 | NA | TRBV9 | CASSVVPLRGEQYF
TRBJ1-2 | NA | TRBV28 | CASRTQAVYGYTF
TRBJ1-4 | NA | TRBV4-1 | CASSQDYAAPEKLFF
TRBJ2-1 | TRBD2 | TRBV5-8 | CASSLVLAGVSNEQFF
TRBJ2-1 | TRBD2 | TRBV5-4 | CASSLEGGPYNEQFF
TRBJ1-5 | NA | TRBV4-3 | CASSQDRGYQPQHF
TRBJ2-1 | TRBD2 | TRBV4-1 | CASSQGAAGGVNEQFF
TRBJ1-2 | TRBD1 | TRBV6-6 | CASSYPGQGDYGYTF
TRBJ1-4 | NA | TRBV13 | CASRRAGEDEKLFF
TRBJ1-1 | TRBD1 | TRBV7-2 | CASSLWGQPLEAFF
TRBJ2-1 | TRBD2 | TRBV18 | CASSPGGGSGSRNEQFF
TRBJ2-5 | NA | TRBV4-1 | CASSQDQNKQETQYF